The clone carrying this TCR beta chain was found once. Germline assignment: CDR1 SGHRS and CDR2 YFSETQ. This CDR3 has 15 amino acids. Deletions cut 0 bases from V and 2 bases from J, with 9 bases between. This sample is drawn from a study of blood T cell repertoires in COVID-19. Authors' analysis steps: Scientists estimated how many nucleated cells there were by amplifying reference gene primers. The protocol was immunoSEQ multiplex PCR, while the TCRdb copy is restricted to in-frame clones and leaves out a portion. V and J calls and clone size are as listed in that table; D and trimming were resolved from the DNA. Among some 320,000 clones listed, 85% to 90% were seen once. All enrollees were about 18 to 100 years old and from some 24 US areas. In the 2 weeks before study entry, exposed participants met a COVID-19 case, which was PCR-confirmed or clinician-diagnosed.

The chain has TRBV5-1 and TRBJ1-3, with D tentatively TRBD1 (5 bases). The sequenced sample was PBMCs or T cells enriched from blood (not recorded which). The TCR originated in a woman in her 50s who had been exposed to COVID-19. CDR3 loop: CASSLAAGPGNTIYF. In nucleotides, the CDR3 is TGCGCCAGCAGCTTGGCAGCAGGGCCTGGAAACACCATATATTTT.